This T cell receptor beta chain was documented in a study of blood T cell repertoires in COVID-19. As for the study in general: The samples span acute and convalescent COVID-19 from the United States, Italy and Spain. PBMCs, B-cell-depleted T cells, or T cells provided the cDNA or gDNA that made up the material.

As handled by the study authors: Reference gene primer amplification in the assay estimated nucleated cell counts. Sequencing was performed with immunoSEQ multiplex PCR; in TCRdb, only in-frame clones are kept and a portion is missing. V and J calls and clone size are copied from that table; D and trimming were computed from the DNA. Among around 370,000 clones listed, nearly 90% were seen once. The CDR3 sequence is 14 residues long. The J segment lost 5 bases and the V segment lost 4 bases, leaving 4 bases of the junction unmatched. In germline, CDR1 is KGHDR, CDR2 SFDVKD. The gene calls are TRBV24-1 and TRBJ1-2; 9 nucleotides line up with TRBD1. The sample was peripheral blood. This clonotype was obtained from a man aged 18 to 30 with active or convalescent COVID-19. The CDR3: CATSDPTGGYGYTF. The CDR3 DNA reads TGTGCCACCAGTGACCCGACAGGGGGGTATGGCTACACCTTC.